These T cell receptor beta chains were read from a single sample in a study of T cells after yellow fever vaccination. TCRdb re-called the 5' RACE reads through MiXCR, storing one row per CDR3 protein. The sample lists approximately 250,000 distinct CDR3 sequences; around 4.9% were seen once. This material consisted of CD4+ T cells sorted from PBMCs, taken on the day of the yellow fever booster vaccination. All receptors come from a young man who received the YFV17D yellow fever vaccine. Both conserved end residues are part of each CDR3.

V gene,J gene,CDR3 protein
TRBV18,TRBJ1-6,CASSPGGQESPLHF
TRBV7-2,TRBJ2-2,CASSLGSFVGELFF
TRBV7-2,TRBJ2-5,CASSLGLDGTQYF
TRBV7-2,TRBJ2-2,CASSLVGGPMNTGELFF
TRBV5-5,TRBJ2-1,CASSFVRGPYNEQFF
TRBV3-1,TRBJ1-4,CASSQDLEKLFF
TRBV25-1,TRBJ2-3,CASSELPSGASTDTQYF
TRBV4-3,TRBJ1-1,CASSQGKNTEAFF
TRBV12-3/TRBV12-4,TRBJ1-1,CASGQGVVGTEAFF
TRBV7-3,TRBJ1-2,CASGGGQGYGYTF
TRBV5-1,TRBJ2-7,CASSLGAAYEQYF
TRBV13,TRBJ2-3,CASSFTYTDTQYF
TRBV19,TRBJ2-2,CASTWVSLPNTGELFF
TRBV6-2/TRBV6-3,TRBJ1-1,CASSYHGAVRTEAFF
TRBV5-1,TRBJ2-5,CASSSQGGYQETQYF
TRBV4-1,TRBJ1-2,CASSQVEGDGYTF
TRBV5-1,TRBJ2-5,CASSPDSPPGGTQYF
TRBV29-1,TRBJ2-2,CSVSRDRDDGELFF
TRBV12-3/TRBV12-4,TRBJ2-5,CASSPMGEETQYF
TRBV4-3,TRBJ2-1,CASSPGLAGDNEQFF
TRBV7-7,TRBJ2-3,CASSRLPGHSADTQYF
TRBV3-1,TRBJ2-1,CASVGQGYHEQFF
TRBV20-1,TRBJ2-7,CSASRPTSGTDEQYF
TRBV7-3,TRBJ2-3,CASSLRGLTDTQYF
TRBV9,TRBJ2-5,CASSVGGLAGSETQYF
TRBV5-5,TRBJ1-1,CASSLGRGGRTAEAFF
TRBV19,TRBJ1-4,CASSILDRGDEKLFF
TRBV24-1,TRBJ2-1,CATSDLQASAYNEQFF
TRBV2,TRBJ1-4,CASRPGQPNEKLFF
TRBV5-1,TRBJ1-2,CASSLDRGENGYTF
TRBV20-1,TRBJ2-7,CSARQTGGSYEQYF
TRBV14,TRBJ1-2,CASSQDRGTYGYTF
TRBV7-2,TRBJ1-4,CASNGQGATNEKLFF
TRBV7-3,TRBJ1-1,CASSLAGSPVAFF
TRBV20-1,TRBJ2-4,CSAGTSGGSWAKNIQYF
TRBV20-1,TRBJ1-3,CSARATWGGNGNTIYF
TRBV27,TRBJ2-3,CASRGQGWTDTQYF
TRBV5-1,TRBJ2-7,CASRRQGRSYEQYF
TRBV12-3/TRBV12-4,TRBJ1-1,CASSGQRTEAFF
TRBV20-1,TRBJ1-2,CSAVLYYGYTF
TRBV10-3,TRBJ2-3,CAISPGGGSDTQYF
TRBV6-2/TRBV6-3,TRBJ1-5,CASSWGRNNQPQHF
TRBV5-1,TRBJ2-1,CASSLWGDSSYNEQFF
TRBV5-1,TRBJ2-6,CASSLGDGHPGANVLTF
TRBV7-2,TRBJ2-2,CASSLLGGMNTGELFF
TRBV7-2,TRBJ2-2,CASSHTSGGAGELFF
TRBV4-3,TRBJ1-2,CASSQAPSPYDYGYTF
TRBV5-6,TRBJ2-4,CASSPLQDDIQYF
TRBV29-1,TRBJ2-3,CSVEGSGGFTDTQYF
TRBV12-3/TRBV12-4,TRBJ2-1,CASSDWDRGVDEQFF
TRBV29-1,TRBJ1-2,CSVEGGVSVGYTF
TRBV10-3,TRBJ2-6,CAITKGTVYSGANVLTF
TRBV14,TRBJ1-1,CASSLDRVVTEAFF